This T cell receptor beta chain is drawn from a study of blood T cell repertoires in COVID-19. Study-wide context: Samples came from the United States, Italy and Spain, spanning acute and convalescent COVID-19. Sources were T cells, B-cell-depleted T cells, or PBMCs; the material itself was cDNA or gDNA.

Seattle's cohort entered during active infection and was followed longitudinally. As handled by the study authors: Estimation of nucleated cell counts relied on the amplification of reference gene primers. Only in-frame clones appear in the TCRdb table, and some are missing; sequencing was by immunoSEQ multiplex PCR. V and J calls and clone size come straight from that table; D and trimming were deduced from the DNA. Counted here are roughly 300,000 clones, roughly 90% occurring once; the ten biggest clones make up approximately 12%. CDR1 is SGHRS, CDR2 YFSETQ, per germline. The CDR3 contains 13 residues. V was cut by 2 bases and J by 3 bases, with 9 bases left in between.

J is TRBJ2-7 and V is TRBV5-1; no firm D call. Input material: peripheral blood. The receptor comes from a woman in her 30s with COVID-19, enrolled during active disease. The CDR3 coding sequence is TGCGCCAGCAGCTTCCGGGTATACTACGAGCAGTACTTC. It specifies CASSFRVYYEQYF.